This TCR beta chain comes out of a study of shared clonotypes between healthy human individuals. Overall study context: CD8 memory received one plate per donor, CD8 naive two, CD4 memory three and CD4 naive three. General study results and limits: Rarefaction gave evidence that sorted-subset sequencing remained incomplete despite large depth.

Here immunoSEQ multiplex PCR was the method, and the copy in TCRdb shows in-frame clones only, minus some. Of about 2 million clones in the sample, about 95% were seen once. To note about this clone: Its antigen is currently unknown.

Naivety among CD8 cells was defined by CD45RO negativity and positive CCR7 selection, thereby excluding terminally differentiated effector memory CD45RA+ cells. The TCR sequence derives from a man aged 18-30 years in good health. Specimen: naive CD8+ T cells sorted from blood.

The CDR3 nucleotides read TGCAGCGCCTCGGACAGAAATGAAAAACTGTTTTTT. Amino acids: CSASDRNEKLFF. The J gene is TRBJ1-4, the V gene TRBV29-1, with D possibly matching TRBD1 (6 bases). Trimming took 7 bases from V and 5 from J, leaving 11 bases between them. CDR3 length equals 12 residues. Germline V gene data show CDR1 as SQVTM and CDR2 as ANQGSEA.